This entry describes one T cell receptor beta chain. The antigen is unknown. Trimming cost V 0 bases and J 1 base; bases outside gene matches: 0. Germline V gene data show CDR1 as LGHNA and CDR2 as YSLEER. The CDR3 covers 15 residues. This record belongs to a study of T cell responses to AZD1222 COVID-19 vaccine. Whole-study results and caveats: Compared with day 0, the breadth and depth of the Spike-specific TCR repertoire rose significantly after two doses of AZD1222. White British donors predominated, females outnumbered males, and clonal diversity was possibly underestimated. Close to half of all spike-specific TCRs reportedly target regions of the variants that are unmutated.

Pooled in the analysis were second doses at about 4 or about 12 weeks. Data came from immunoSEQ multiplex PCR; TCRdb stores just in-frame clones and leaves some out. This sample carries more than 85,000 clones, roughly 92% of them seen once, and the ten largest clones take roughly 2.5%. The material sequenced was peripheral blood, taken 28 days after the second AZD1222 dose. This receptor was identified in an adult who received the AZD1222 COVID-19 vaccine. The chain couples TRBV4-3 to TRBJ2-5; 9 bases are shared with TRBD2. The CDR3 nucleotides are TGCGCCAGCAGCCAAGAGCGGGGGGGCCAAGAGACCCAGTACTTC. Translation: CASSQERGGQETQYF.